The source of this T cell receptor (beta chain) is a study of blood T cell repertoires in COVID-19. CDR3 length: 14 amino acids. The V gene's germline CDR1 is SGDLS and CDR2 YYNGEE. Trimming cost V 0 bases and J 5 bases, with 10 bases left between them. Generated by immunoSEQ multiplex PCR, the TCRdb table keeps only in-frame clones and is missing some. The table records fewer than 150,000 clones, around 76% of them present only once. This TCR was sampled from a human donor in a cohort sampled during active COVID-19. What was sequenced was peripheral blood. V gene TRBV9 combines with J gene TRBJ2-3; possibly TRBD1 for D (6 bases). The CDR3 is CASSVGAGEDTQYF. As DNA, the CDR3 is TGTGCCAGCAGCGTAGGGGCAGGGGAAGATACGCAGTATTTT.